The entry below describes one TCR beta chain. Antigen unknown. The V gene end was trimmed by 3 bases and the J gene end by 2 bases; junction bases not matched to a gene: 8. The germline gives CDR1 SEHNR, CDR2 FQNEAQ (reference sequence). This CDR3 contains 17 residues. This record comes from a study of CD4+ T cells in melanoma. Broader study findings: Neoantigen-specific CD4+ T cells in melanoma reportedly had diverse differentiation states. A reported correlation linked neoantigen-specific CD4+ T cells to CD8+, macrophage and B cell function.

Libraries were prepared by immunoSEQ multiplex PCR; TCRdb keeps only in-frame clonotypes and omits some of them. The table lists about 10,000 clones, roughly four fifths of them singletons. This sequence joins TRBV7-9 and TRBJ1-4, with 8 bases identical to TRBD1. The sequenced material came from cells from a culture (not recorded whether cultured in vitro). This TCR was recovered from a human donor with melanoma. In DNA, the CDR3 is TGTGCCAGCAGCTTGTTACAGGGGGGCGCCACTAATGAAAAACTGTTTTTT. It codes for CASSLLQGGATNEKLFF. Combining the CDR3 with reference TRBV7-9 and TRBJ1-4 gives the whole variable domain DTGVSQNPRHKITKRGQNVTFRCDPISEHNRLYWYRQTLGQGPEFLTYFQNEAQLEKSRLLSDRFSAERPKGSFSTLEIQRTEQGDSAMYLCASSLLQGGATNEKLFFGSGTQLSVL.